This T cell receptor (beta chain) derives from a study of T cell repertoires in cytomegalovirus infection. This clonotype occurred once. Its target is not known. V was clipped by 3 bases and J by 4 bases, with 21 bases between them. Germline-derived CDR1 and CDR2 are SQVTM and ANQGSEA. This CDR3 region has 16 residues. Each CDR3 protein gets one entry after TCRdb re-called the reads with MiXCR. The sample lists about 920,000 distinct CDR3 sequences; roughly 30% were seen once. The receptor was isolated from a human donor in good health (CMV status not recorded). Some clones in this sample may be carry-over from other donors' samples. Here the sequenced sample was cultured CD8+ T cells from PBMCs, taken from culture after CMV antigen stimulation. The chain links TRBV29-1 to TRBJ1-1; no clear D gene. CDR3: CSVDTRRDYWVTEAFF. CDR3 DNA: TGCAGCGTTGATACCCGGCGAGACTATTGGGTCACTGAAGCTTTCTTT.